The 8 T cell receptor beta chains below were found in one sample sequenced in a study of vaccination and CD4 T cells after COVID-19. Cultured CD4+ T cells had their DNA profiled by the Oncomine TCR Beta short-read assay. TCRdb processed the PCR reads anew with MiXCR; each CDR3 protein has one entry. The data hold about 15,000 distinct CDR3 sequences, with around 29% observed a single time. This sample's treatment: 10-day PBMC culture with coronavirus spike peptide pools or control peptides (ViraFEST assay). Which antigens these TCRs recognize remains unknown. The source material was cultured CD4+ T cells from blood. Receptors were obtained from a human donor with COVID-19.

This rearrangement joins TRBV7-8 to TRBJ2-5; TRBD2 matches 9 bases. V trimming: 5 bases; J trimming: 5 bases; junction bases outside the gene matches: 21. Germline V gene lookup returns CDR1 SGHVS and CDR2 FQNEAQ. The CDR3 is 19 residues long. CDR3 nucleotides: TGTGCCAGCAGCCGCAGTTGGGGCGGGGGGGCCTTTTTGTTGGAGACCCAGTACTTC. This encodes CASSRSWGGGAFLLETQYF.

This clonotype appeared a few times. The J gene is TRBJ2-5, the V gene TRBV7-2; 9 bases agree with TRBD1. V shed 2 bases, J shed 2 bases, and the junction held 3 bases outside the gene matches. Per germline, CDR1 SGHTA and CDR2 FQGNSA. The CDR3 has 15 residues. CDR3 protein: CASSLRDRVQETQYF. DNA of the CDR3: TGTGCCAGCAGCTTAAGGGACAGGGTACAAGAGACCCAGTACTTC.

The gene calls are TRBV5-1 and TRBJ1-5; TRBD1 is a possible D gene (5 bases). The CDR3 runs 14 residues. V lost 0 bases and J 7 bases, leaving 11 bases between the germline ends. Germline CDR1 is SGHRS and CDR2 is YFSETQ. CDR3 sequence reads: CASSLGGLDQPQHF. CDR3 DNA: TGCGCCAGCAGCTTGGGGGGCTTGGACCAGCCCCAGCATTTT.

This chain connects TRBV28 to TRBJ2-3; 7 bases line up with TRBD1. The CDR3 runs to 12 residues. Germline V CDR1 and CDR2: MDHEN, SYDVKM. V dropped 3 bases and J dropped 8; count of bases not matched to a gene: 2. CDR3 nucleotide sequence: TGTGCCAGCAGTTTCCGACAGGGTACGCAGTATTTT. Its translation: CASSFRQGTQYF.

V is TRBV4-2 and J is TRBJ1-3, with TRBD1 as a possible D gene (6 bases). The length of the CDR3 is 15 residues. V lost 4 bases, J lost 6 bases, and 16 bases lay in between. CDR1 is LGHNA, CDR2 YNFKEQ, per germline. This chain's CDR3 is CASSRRETGENTIYF. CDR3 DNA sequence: TGTGCCAGCAGCCGTCGCGAGACAGGAGAAAACACCATATATTTT.

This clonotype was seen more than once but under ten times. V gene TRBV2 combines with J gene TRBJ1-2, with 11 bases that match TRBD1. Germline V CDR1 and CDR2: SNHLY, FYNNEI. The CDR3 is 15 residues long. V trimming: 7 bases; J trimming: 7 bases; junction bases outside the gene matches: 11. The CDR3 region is CASTSGGTGGRGYTF. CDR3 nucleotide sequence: TGTGCCAGCACCTCAGGGGGGACAGGGGGTCGTGGCTACACCTTC.

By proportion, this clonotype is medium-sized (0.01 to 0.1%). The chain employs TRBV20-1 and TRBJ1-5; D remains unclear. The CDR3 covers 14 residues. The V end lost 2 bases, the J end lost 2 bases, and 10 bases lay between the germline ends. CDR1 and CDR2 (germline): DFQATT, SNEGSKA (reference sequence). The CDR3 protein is CSARSGEGNQPQHF. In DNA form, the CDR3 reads TGCAGTGCTAGAAGTGGAGAGGGCAATCAGCCCCAGCATTTT.

CDR3 amino acids: CARTSARFMNTEAFF. In DNA form, the CDR3 reads TGTGCCAGAACCTCGGCCCGATTCATGAACACTGAAGCTTTCTTT. V usage is TRBV5-3 and J usage is TRBJ1-1; unclear D gene. TRBV5-3 is an ORF; its function is uncertain. Trimming took off 6 bases at V and 0 bases at J, with 15 bases between the two ends. CDR3 length: 15 residues.